These 5 T cell receptor beta chains were all obtained from the same sample, sequenced in a study of blood T cell repertoires in COVID-19. Sequenced by immunoSEQ multiplex PCR; TCRdb stores in-frame clones only, minus some. The sample contains around 400,000 clones, roughly nine tenths of which appear only once. The sequenced sample consisted of PBMCs or T cells enriched from blood (not recorded which). The receptor source for this set is a middle-aged woman who had been exposed to COVID-19.

This clone was observed a single time. The J gene is TRBJ2-2, the V gene TRBV7-3; possible D gene TRBD2, 5 bases. Germline CDR1 is SGHTA and CDR2 is FQGTGA. The CDR3 is 14 amino acids. V was shortened by 4 bases and J by 6 bases, with 12 bases between the two germline ends. CDR3 nucleotides: TGTGCCAGCAGCTCAGCCGGAGGAGCCGGGGAGCTGTTTTTT. Translation gives CASSSAGGAGELFF.

The chain has TRBV15 and TRBJ2-5, with 12 bases that match TRBD2. V dropped 0 bases and J dropped 4; count of bases not matched to a gene: 0. The CDR3 is made up of 15 amino acids. Germline V gene data show CDR1 as LNHNV and CDR2 as YYDKDF (reference sequence). The CDR3 DNA sequence: TGTGCCACCAGCAGAGAGACTAGCGGGGGAGAGACCCAGTACTTC. Translation: CATSRETSGGETQYF.

The chain carries TRBV7-2 and TRBJ2-5; weak D call: TRBD1 (5 bases). V shed 2 bases and J shed 4 bases, with 14 bases lying between them. Germline lookup yields CDR1 SGHTA and CDR2 FQGNSA. The CDR3 covers 15 residues. The CDR3: CASSLQGVGPETQYF. The DNA for the CDR3 is TGTGCCAGCAGCTTACAAGGGGTGGGCCCAGAGACCCAGTACTTC.

The CDR3 nucleotides are TGTGCCACCAGTGATTTGGGGGCTAGCGCAAAGAGCACAGATACGCAGTATTTT. This translates into CATSDLGASAKSTDTQYF. The V call is TRBV24-1, the J call TRBJ2-3, with D perhaps matching TRBD2 (6 bases). V was cut by 0 bases and J by 0 bases, with 15 bases left in between. The CDR3 has 18 residues. Germline CDR1 reads KGHDR; CDR2 reads SFDVKD.

The V call is TRBV10-1, the J call TRBJ1-1; D is unclear. CDR3 size: 13 residues. Germline CDR1 reads WNHNN; CDR2 reads SYGVQD (reference sequence). Trimming removed 4 bases at V and 1 base at J, with 7 bases between. CDR3 loop: CASSVNRNTEAFF. The CDR3 DNA sequence: TGCGCCAGCAGTGTGAACAGGAACACTGAAGCTTTCTTT.